The 9 T cell receptor beta chains below come from one sample, sequenced in a study of cytomegalovirus exposure and HLA in healthy donors. A multiplex PCR was run with 60 Vbeta primers and 13 Jbeta primers. Clones were read by immunoSEQ multiplex PCR, and TCRdb kept only the in-frame ones, dropping some. The sample table sets out roughly 73,000 clones. Source material: PBMCs. The receptors derive from a female donor in good health and CMV-seropositive.

The V and J genes are TRBV28 and TRBJ2-7; D gene uncertain. The CDR3 is made up of 12 amino acids. Looked up from germline, CDR1 is MDHEN and CDR2 is SYDVKM. V lost 5 bases and J 2 bases, leaving 7 bases between the germline ends. The CDR3 DNA reads TGTGCCAGCAGTGGCGGCGCCTACGAGCAGTACTTC. Translating it yields CASSGGAYEQYF.

This chain connects TRBV28 to TRBJ1-4; D unclear. CDR3 length: 16 residues. The V end was cut by 2 bases, the J end by 3 bases, with 13 bases between. Germline V gene data show CDR1 as MDHEN and CDR2 as SYDVKM. The CDR3 coding sequence is TGTGCCAGCAGTTTAAATTCCCCCCGTCCTAATGAAAAACTGTTTTTT. This codes for CASSLNSPRPNEKLFF.

The chain has TRBV10-3 and TRBJ2-7; 9 bases align to TRBD1. The CDR3 sequence is 14 residues long. CDR1 and CDR2 from the germline V gene are ENHRY and SYGVKD. The trim removed 5 bases at V and 2 bases at J, leaving 4 bases unmatched. In nucleotides, the CDR3 is TGTGCCATCAGTCGACAGGGGGGTACCTACGAGCAGTACTTC. Residues: CAISRQGGTYEQYF.

This chain joins TRBV7-9 and TRBJ2-2, with D perhaps matching TRBD2 (5 bases). The V end was cut by 0 bases, the J end by 7 bases, with 21 bases between. The CDR3 consists of 18 residues. Germline V gene lookup returns CDR1 SEHNR and CDR2 FQNEAQ (reference sequence). CDR3 bases: TGTGCCAGCAGCTTAGCCCAAATCAGAGAGGGAAGGGTCGGGGAGCTGTTTTTT. The encoded protein is CASSLAQIREGRVGELFF. Full variable domain (missing parts from reference TRBV7-9 and TRBJ2-2): DTGVSQNPRHKITKRGQNVTFRCDPISEHNRLYWYRQTLGQGPEFLTYFQNEAQLEKSRLLSDRFSAERPKGSFSTLEIQRTEQGDSAMYLCASSLAQIREGRVGELFFGEGSRLTVL.

The chain uses TRBV6-5 and TRBJ2-2, with a weak D call TRBD2 (6 bases). Germline CDR1 and CDR2: MNHEY and SVGAGI. The CDR3 sequence is 14 residues long. Trimming shortened V by 1 base and J by 6 bases, and 9 bases separated the two germline ends. CDR3 residues: CASSYLWGAGELFF. CDR3 nucleotides: TGTGCCAGCAGTTACTTATGGGGGGCCGGGGAGCTGTTTTTT.

This chain connects TRBV7-8 to TRBJ2-2; 8 positions agree with TRBD2. This CDR3 contains 17 residues. J lost 1 base, V lost 4 bases, and 8 bases had no gene match. Looked up from germline, CDR1 is SGHVS and CDR2 is FQNEAQ. The CDR3 sequence is CASSYYRGGRNTGELFF. The CDR3 DNA is TGTGCCAGCAGCTACTACCGCGGGGGGCGGAACACCGGGGAGCTGTTTTTT. The whole variable domain, remainder taken from reference TRBV7-8 and TRBJ2-2, is GAGVSQSPRYKVAKRGQDVALRCDPISGHVSLFWYQQALGQGPEFLTYFQNEAQLDKSGLPSDRFFAERPEGSVSTLKIQRTQQEDSAVYLCASSYYRGGRNTGELFFGEGSRLTVL.

This chain connects TRBV28 to TRBJ2-7; TRBD1 matches 9 bases. Per the germline V gene, CDR1 is MDHEN and CDR2 is SYDVKM. V trimming: 5 bases; J trimming: 6 bases; junction bases outside the gene matches: 8. The CDR3 loop spans 14 amino acids. CDR3 in DNA: TGTGCCAGCAGTGGAGTGGGGACAGGGCTCGAGCAGTACTTC. Protein: CASSGVGTGLEQYF. Variable domain in full (rest from reference TRBV28 and TRBJ2-7): DVKVTQSSRYLVKRTGEKVFLECVQDMDHENMFWYRQDPGLGLRLIYFSYDVKMKEKGDIPEGYSVSREKKERFSLILESASTNQTSMYLCASSGVGTGLEQYFGPGTRLTVT.

V gene TRBV18 combines with J gene TRBJ2-3; TRBD2 matches at 12 bases. The ends lost 5 bases at V and 0 bases at J; junction bases unmatched: 12. The V gene's germline CDR1 is KGHSH and CDR2 LQKENI. This CDR3 has 19 amino acids. The CDR3 DNA reads as TGTGCCAGCTCATCCCTTCCTAGCGGGGGGGGACATAGCACAGATACGCAGTATTTT. Translation gives CASSSLPSGGGHSTDTQYF. Looking up the rest from reference TRBV18 and TRBJ2-3 gives the full variable domain: NAGVMQNPRHLVRRRGQEARLRCSPMKGHSHVYWYRQLPEEGLKFMVYLQKENIIDESGMPKERFSAEFPKEGPSILRIQQVVRGDSAAYFCASSSLPSGGGHSTDTQYFGPGTRLTVL.

For the CDR3, the DNA is TGTGCCAGCACCACGACAGGAGGACTAGCGAGATGGCGGGAGACCCAGTACTTC. Encoded protein: CASTTTGGLARWRETQYF. V and J are TRBV5-6 and TRBJ2-5; TRBD2 matches at 9 bases. Trimming took 6 bases from V and 5 from J; bases not matched to a gene: 20. Germline-derived CDR1 and CDR2 are SGHDT and YYEEEE. The length of the CDR3 is 18 residues. Full variable domain (rest looked up from reference TRBV5-6 and TRBJ2-5): DAGVTQSPTHLIKTRGQQVTLRCSPKSGHDTVSWYQQALGQGPQFIFQYYEEEERQRGNFPDRFSGHQFPNYSSELNVNALLLGDSALYLCASTTTGGLARWRETQYFGPGTRLLVL.